Shown below are 24 T cell receptor beta chains from a single sample sequenced in a study of chemoradiotherapy in HPV16-positive cancers. The protocol was immunoSEQ multiplex PCR, while the TCRdb copy is restricted to in-frame clones and leaves out a portion. Here the sample spans roughly 12,000 clones, around 86% being singletons. Sequences were derived from blood, sampled from a patient who underwent chemoradiotherapy. The receptors were gathered from a human donor with HPV-associated anogenital cancer.

The chain employs TRBV11-2 and TRBJ1-2; 11 bases agree with TRBD1. Per germline, CDR1 SGHAT and CDR2 FQNNGV. Trimming at V came to 1 base and at J to 2 bases, leaving 3 bases not matched to a gene. The CDR3 runs to 16 residues. Here the CDR3 DNA reads TGTGCCAGCAGCTTAGTCGGGACAGGGGGAAACTATGGCTACACCTTC. Translated: CASSLVGTGGNYGYTF.

This sequence joins TRBV5-1 and TRBJ1-4, with D tentatively TRBD1 (5 bases). Trimming took 2 bases from V and 5 from J, leaving 10 bases between them. The CDR3 is 14 residues long. CDR1 is SGHRS, CDR2 YFSETQ, per germline. The CDR3 here is CASSFGGGNEKLFF. The CDR3 DNA is TGCGCCAGCAGCTTTGGGGGGGGGAATGAAAAACTGTTTTTT. Together with reference TRBV5-1 and TRBJ1-4, the CDR3 gives the full variable domain: KAGVTQTPRYLIKTRGQQVTLSCSPISGHRSVSWYQQTPGQGLQFLFEYFSETQRNKGNFPGRFSGRQFSNSRSEMNVSTLELGDSALYLCASSFGGGNEKLFFGSGTQLSVL.

The chain recombines TRBV7-2 with TRBJ2-5; 12 bases are shared with TRBD1. Germline loops: CDR1 SGHTA, CDR2 FQGNSA. There are 16 residues in the CDR3. J was trimmed by 5 bases and V by 6 bases; bases with no gene match: 10. In DNA form, the CDR3 reads TGTGCCAGCAGGCCACAAGGGGACAGGGGGCGGGAGACCCAGTACTTC. Amino acid sequence: CASRPQGDRGRETQYF.

This chain uses TRBV5-1 with TRBJ1-1; TRBD1 aligns across 7 bases. The CDR3 totals 14 residues. Losses at the gene ends were 6 bases for V and 3 bases for J; bases not matched to a gene: 8. Germline values: CDR1 SGHRS, CDR2 YFSETQ. CDR3 DNA sequence: TGCGCCAGCAAGGGGACAGCCAAGGACACTGAAGCTTTCTTT. Translating gives CASKGTAKDTEAFF.

This clone showed up just a few times. The V gene is TRBV7-6, the J gene TRBJ1-6; D perhaps matches TRBD1 (6 bases). This CDR3 has 15 residues. Germline V CDR1 and CDR2: SGHVS, FNYEAQ. The V and J ends lost 0 bases and 10 bases respectively, with 13 bases between them. The CDR3 protein is CASSLASGGGSPLHF. The DNA of the CDR3 is TGTGCCAGCAGCTTAGCATCGGGGGGCGGGTCACCCCTCCACTTT.

In the case of this clone: The junction departs from germline at one end; a sequencing error may be responsible. The chain combines TRBV19 with TRBJ1-2; D unclear. Germline V gene lookup returns CDR1 LNHDA and CDR2 SQIVND (reference sequence). CDR3 length equals 18 residues. CDR3 residues: CASSKGKKGSRANYGYTF. The CDR3 coding sequence is TGTGCCAGCAGTAAAGGGAAAAAGGGATCACGCGCAAACTATGGCTACACCTTC.

This clone was detected only a few times. The V gene is TRBV4-1, the J gene TRBJ2-4; 11 nucleotides agree with TRBD1. Per germline, CDR1 MGHRA and CDR2 YSYEKL. V lost 4 bases, J lost 5 bases, and 7 bases stayed unmatched. The CDR3 spans 16 residues. The CDR3 DNA reads as TGCGCCAGCAGCCGCGGGACAGGGGGTGGCGAAAACATTCAGTACTTC. It translates to CASSRGTGGGENIQYF.

The chain links TRBV7-2 to TRBJ2-3; 11 bases align to TRBD2. Germline V lookup: CDR1 SGHTA, CDR2 FQGNSA. V shed 0 bases, J shed 0 bases, and the junction held 2 bases outside the gene matches. This CDR3 has 17 amino acids. This chain's CDR3 is CASSLAIAGGSTDTQYF. CDR3 nucleotide sequence: TGTGCCAGCAGCTTAGCTATAGCGGGGGGGAGCACAGATACGCAGTATTTT. Based on the CDR3 plus reference TRBV7-2 and TRBJ2-3, the full variable domain is GAGVSQSPSNKVTEKGKDVELRCDPISGHTALYWYRQSLGQGLEFLIYFQGNSAPDKSGLPSDRFSAERTGGSVSTLTIQRTQQEDSAVYLCASSLAIAGGSTDTQYFGPGTRLTVL.

The J gene is TRBJ1-4, the V gene TRBV5-6; 10 bases align to TRBD1. Germline loops: CDR1 SGHDT, CDR2 YYEEEE. The length of the CDR3 is 14 residues. Trimming cost V 3 bases and J 4 bases; bases outside gene matches: 0. The CDR3 sequence: CASSWTGGNEKLFF. Written as DNA, the CDR3 is TGTGCCAGCAGCTGGACAGGGGGTAATGAAAAACTGTTTTTT.

The chain employs TRBV5-6 and TRBJ1-4; D remains unclear. Germline CDR1 reads SGHDT; CDR2 reads YYEEEE. Trimming pared 2 bases from V and 4 bases from J, leaving 6 bases between. The CDR3 length is 13 residues. The CDR3 DNA follows: TGTGCCAGCAGCTTAACGCATAATGAAAAACTGTTTTTT. Its translation: CASSLTHNEKLFF. The variable domain in full, completed from reference TRBV5-6 and TRBJ1-4, reads DAGVTQSPTHLIKTRGQQVTLRCSPKSGHDTVSWYQQALGQGPQFIFQYYEEEERQRGNFPDRFSGHQFPNYSSELNVNALLLGDSALYLCASSLTHNEKLFFGSGTQLSVL.

The rearrangement links TRBV11-2 to TRBJ1-2; TRBD1 aligns across 10 bases. CDR1 is SGHAT, CDR2 FQNNGV, per germline. There are 15 residues in the CDR3. The J segment lost 4 bases and the V segment lost 5 bases, leaving 7 bases of the junction unmatched. The CDR3 DNA sequence: TGTGCCAGCAGCCCCCCGGACAGGGGGAGCTATGGCTACACCTTC. Its protein product is CASSPPDRGSYGYTF. Complete variable domain (other parts from reference TRBV11-2 and TRBJ1-2): EAGVAQSPRYKIIEKRQSVAFWCNPISGHATLYWYQQILGQGPKLLIQFQNNGVVDDSQLPKDRFSAERLKGVDSTLKIQPAKLEDSAVYLCASSPPDRGSYGYTFGSGTRLTVV.

This chain links TRBV7-8 with TRBJ2-1; no clear D. CDR3 length: 14 amino acids. Trimming removed 1 base from V and 6 bases from J, with 10 bases in between. The germline gives CDR1 SGHVS, CDR2 FQNEAQ. The CDR3 coding sequence is TGTGCCAGCAGCTTAGACGGTGGTCGCAATGAGCAGTTCTTC. This codes for CASSLDGGRNEQFF.

The CDR3 nucleotides are TGTGCTAGTGGCCAAAGACAGGGAAAAGGTGCTTCCTCCTATGGCTACACCTTC. Protein sequence: CASGQRQGKGASSYGYTF. V usage is TRBV12-5 and J usage is TRBJ1-2; 7 bases align to TRBD1. The CDR3 consists of 18 residues. J lost 4 bases, V lost 6 bases, and 20 bases had no gene match. Germline V lookup: CDR1 LGHNT, CDR2 FRNRAP.

V is TRBV7-9 and J is TRBJ2-1; 7 positions agree with TRBD2. Germline V gene sequence: CDR1 SEHNR, CDR2 FQNEAQ (reference sequence). V was pared by 4 bases and J by 4 bases, with 7 bases of the junction left unmatched. The CDR3 consists of 15 residues. CDR3 bases: TGTGCCAGCAGCTCGAATGGGGGGGATTACAATGAGCAGTTCTTC. It is translated as CASSSNGGDYNEQFF.

The chain is built from TRBV7-2 and TRBJ1-3, with D hard to call. Trimming took off 4 bases at V and 1 base at J, with 14 bases between the two ends. In germline, CDR1 is SGHTA, CDR2 FQGNSA. The CDR3 runs 16 residues. The CDR3 loop reads CASSSSPLRSGNTIYF. CDR3 nucleotide sequence: TGTGCCAGCAGCTCCTCTCCCCTACGTTCTGGAAACACCATATATTTT.

This clone was detected a few times. At one end the junction does not follow the germline gene, possibly because of a read error. This chain links TRBV7-9 with TRBJ2-2, with D tentatively TRBD1 (8 bases). Germline CDR1 SEHNR, CDR2 FQNEAQ (reference sequence). CDR3 length: 12 residues. The CDR3 sequence is CASSRNRGGLFF. CDR3 nucleotides: TGTGCCAGCAGCAGGAACAGGGGGGGGCTGTTTTTT.

A few counts support this clone. CDR3 sequence reads: CASSATLAFGTGELFF. The CDR3 DNA follows: TGTGCCAGCAGTGCCACACTAGCGTTTGGCACCGGGGAGCTGTTTTTT. The chain is built from TRBV6-1 and TRBJ2-2; 7 bases are a match to TRBD2. Per the germline V gene, CDR1 is MNHNS and CDR2 is SASEGT. With V trimmed by 4 bases and J by 4 bases, 9 bases remained unmatched. The CDR3 is made up of 16 amino acids.

This chain connects TRBV11-2 to TRBJ2-7; no firm D call. The V end lost 1 base, the J end lost 2 bases, and 6 bases lay between the germline ends. Germline-derived CDR1 and CDR2 are SGHAT and FQNNGV. This CDR3 is built from 13 residues. CDR3 loop: CASSLGQTYEQYV. The CDR3 region has the DNA TGTGCCAGCAGCTTAGGGCAGACCTACGAGCAGTACGTC.

This clone was observed a few times. The chain employs TRBV10-3 and TRBJ1-1; no clear D. Germline lookup yields CDR1 ENHRY and CDR2 SYGVKD. The CDR3 consists of 12 residues. Trimming removed 3 bases at V and 12 bases at J, with 14 bases between. The CDR3 DNA follows: TGTGCCATCAGTGATGCGAACGGGCGGTCTTTCTTT. Protein product: CAISDANGRSFF.

This clone has only one observation. J is TRBJ2-5 and V is TRBV5-1, with 8 bases aligning to TRBD2. CDR3 length: 14 residues. CDR1 and CDR2 (germline): SGHRS, YFSETQ. The J segment lost 3 bases and the V segment lost 1 base, leaving 2 bases of the junction unmatched. In DNA, the CDR3 is TGCGCCAGCAGCTTGAAGACTAGCGAAGAGACCCAGTACTTC. Amino acids: CASSLKTSEETQYF.

The chain recombines TRBV19 with TRBJ2-1, with 10 bases lining up with TRBD2. Germline V gene sequence: CDR1 LNHDA, CDR2 SQIVND (reference sequence). V was pared by 5 bases and J by 7 bases, with 8 bases of the junction left unmatched. The CDR3 length is 15 residues. This chain's CDR3 is CASSPSTSGVNEQFF. In DNA, the CDR3 is TGTGCCAGTAGTCCAAGTACTAGCGGGGTAAATGAGCAGTTCTTC.

A single count supports this clone. The rearrangement uses TRBV29-1 and TRBJ2-1, with TRBD1 identical over 9 bases. V shed 1 base, J shed 4 bases, and the junction held 5 bases outside the gene matches. This CDR3 has 15 amino acids. Germline-derived CDR1 and CDR2 are SQVTM and ANQGSEA. The DNA for the CDR3 is TGCAGCGTTGAAGGGACAGGGGTCAATTACAATGAGCAGTTCTTC. It encodes CSVEGTGVNYNEQFF.

The rearrangement joins TRBV27 to TRBJ2-5; TRBD2 agrees at 14 bases. Unmatched junction bases numbered 6, after V lost 5 bases and J lost 4 bases. The CDR3 is 16 residues long. Germline V gene data show CDR1 as MNHEY and CDR2 as SMNVEV (reference sequence). The CDR3 bases are TGTGCCAGCAGTCCTAGACTAGCGGGGGGGCGAGAGACCCAGTACTTC. Protein: CASSPRLAGGRETQYF.

This clone showed up just a few times. The rearrangement uses TRBV29-1 and TRBJ1-1; D is unclear. Trimming left V 2 bases short and J 1 base short, with 2 bases between. CDR1 and CDR2 from the germline V gene are SQVTM and ANQGSEA. This CDR3 is 11 amino acids long. Written as DNA, the CDR3 is TGCAGCGTTGAAAGGAACACTGAAGCTTTCTTT. Protein product: CSVERNTEAFF.